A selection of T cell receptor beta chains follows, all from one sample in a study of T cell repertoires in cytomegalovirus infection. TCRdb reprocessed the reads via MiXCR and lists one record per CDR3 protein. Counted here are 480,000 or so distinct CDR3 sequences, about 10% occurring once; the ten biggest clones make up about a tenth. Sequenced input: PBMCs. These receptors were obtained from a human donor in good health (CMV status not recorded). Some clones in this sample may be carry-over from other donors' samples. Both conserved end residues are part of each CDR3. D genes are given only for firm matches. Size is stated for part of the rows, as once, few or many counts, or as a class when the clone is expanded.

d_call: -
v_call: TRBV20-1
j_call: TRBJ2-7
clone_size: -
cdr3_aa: CSARAQYEQYF
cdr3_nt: TGCAGTGCTAGAGCGCAATACGAGCAGTACTTC

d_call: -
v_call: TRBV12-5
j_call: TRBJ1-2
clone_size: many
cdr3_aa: CASGSGQTASYGYTF
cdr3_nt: TGTGCTAGTGGTTCCGGACAGACAGCAAGCTATGGCTACACCTTC

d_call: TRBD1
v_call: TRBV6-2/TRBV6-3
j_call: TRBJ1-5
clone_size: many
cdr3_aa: CASSPGTGKTQPQHF
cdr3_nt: TGTGCCAGCAGCCCCGGGACAGGGAAAACACAGCCCCAGCATTTT

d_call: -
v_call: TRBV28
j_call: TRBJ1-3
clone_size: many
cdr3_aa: CASSRGGSGNTIYF
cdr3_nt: TGTGCCAGCAGCCGGGGGGGGTCTGGAAACACCATATATTTT

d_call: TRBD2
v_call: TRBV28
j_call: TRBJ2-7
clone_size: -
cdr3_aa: CASSRSGRFYEQYF
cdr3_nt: TGTGCCAGCAGCCGTAGCGGGAGATTTTACGAGCAGTACTTC

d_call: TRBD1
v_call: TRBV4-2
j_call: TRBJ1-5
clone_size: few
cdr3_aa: CASSQRQGAGGLGNQPQHF
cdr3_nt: TGTGCCAGCAGCCAGAGACAGGGGGCGGGGGGATTGGGCAATCAGCCCCAGCATTTT

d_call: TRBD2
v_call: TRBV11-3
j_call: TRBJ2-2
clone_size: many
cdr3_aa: CASSSGLAGGFGELFF
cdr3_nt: TGTGCCAGCAGCTCGGGACTAGCGGGGGGCTTCGGGGAGCTGTTTTTT

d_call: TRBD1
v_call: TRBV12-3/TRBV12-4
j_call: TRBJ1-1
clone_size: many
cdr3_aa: CASSPTDRAGTEAFF
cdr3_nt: TGTGCCAGCAGTCCAACTGACAGGGCGGGCACTGAAGCTTTCTTT

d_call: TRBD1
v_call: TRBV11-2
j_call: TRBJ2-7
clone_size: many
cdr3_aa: CASGAPMTGFNYEQYF
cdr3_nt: TGTGCCAGCGGGGCCCCGATGACAGGGTTCAACTACGAGCAGTACTTC

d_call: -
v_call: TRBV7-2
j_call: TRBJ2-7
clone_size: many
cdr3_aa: CASSLEQGSYEQYF
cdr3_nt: TGTGCCAGCAGCTTAGAGCAGGGTTCCTACGAGCAGTACTTC

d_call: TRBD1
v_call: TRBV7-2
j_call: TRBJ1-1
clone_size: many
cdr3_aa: CASSRQGSTEAFF
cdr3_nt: TGTGCCAGCAGCCGACAGGGGAGTACTGAAGCTTTCTTT

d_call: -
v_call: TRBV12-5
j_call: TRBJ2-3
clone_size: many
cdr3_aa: CASAYRVLTDTQYF
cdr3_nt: TGTGCTAGTGCCTACAGGGTTCTGACAGATACGCAGTATTTT

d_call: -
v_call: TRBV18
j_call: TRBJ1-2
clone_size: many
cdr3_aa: CASSPRTANYGYTF
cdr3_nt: TGTGCCAGCTCACCACGGACGGCTAACTATGGCTACACCTTC

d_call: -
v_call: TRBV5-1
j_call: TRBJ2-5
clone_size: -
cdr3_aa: CASRFSWSEETQYF
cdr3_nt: TGCGCCAGCAGATTCAGTTGGTCAGAGGAGACCCAGTACTTC

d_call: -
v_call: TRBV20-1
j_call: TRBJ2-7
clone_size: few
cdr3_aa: CSARSRGLSYEQYF
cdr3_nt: TGCAGTGCTAGGAGCAGGGGCCTCTCCTACGAGCAGTACTTC

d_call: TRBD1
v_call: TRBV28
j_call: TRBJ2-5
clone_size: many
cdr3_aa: CATEDRVQETQYF
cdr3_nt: TGTGCCACCGAGGACAGGGTACAAGAGACCCAGTACTTC

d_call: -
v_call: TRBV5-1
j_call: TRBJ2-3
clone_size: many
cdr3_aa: CASSFLTDTQYF
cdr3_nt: TGTGCCAGCAGCTTTCTCACAGATACGCAGTATTTT

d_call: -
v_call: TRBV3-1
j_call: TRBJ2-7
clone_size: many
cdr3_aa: CASSQNRDFYEQYF
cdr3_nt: TGTGCCAGCAGCCAAAACAGGGATTTCTACGAGCAGTACTTC

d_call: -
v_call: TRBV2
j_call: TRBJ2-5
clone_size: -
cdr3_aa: CASSELSQETQYF
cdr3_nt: TGTGCCAGCAGTGAGTTATCACAAGAGACCCAGTACTTC

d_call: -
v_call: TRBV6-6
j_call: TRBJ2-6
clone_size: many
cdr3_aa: CASSDRQDGANVLTF
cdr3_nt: TGTGCCAGCAGTGACCGACAAGATGGGGCCAACGTCCTGACTTTC

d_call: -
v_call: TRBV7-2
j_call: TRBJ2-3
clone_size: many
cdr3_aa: CASSRPSLRRGTDTQYF
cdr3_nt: TGTGCCAGCAGCCGGCCCAGTCTACGGAGGGGCACAGATACGCAGTATTTT

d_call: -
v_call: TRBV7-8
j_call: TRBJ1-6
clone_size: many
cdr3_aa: CASSLKGAYNSPLHF
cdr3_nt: TGTGCCAGCAGCTTAAAAGGAGCCTATAATTCACCCCTCCACTTT

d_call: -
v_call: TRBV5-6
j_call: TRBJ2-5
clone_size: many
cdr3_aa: CASRPGWIRQETQYF
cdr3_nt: TGTGCCAGCAGACCCGGGTGGATTAGACAAGAGACCCAGTACTTC

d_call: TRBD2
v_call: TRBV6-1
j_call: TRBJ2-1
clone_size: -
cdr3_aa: CASSERREGGEQFF
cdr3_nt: TGTGCCAGCAGTGAAAGGCGGGAGGGCGGTGAGCAGTTCTTC

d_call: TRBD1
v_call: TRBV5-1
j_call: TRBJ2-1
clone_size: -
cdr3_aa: CASSPDRGAYNEQFF
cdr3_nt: TGCGCCAGCAGCCCGGACAGGGGGGCCTACAATGAGCAGTTCTTC

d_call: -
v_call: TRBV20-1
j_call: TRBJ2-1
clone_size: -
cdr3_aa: CSALGSVNEQFF
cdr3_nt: TGCAGTGCTCTCGGGAGCGTAAATGAGCAGTTCTTC

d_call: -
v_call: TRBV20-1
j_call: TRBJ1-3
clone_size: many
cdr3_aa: CSVRSSGNTIYF
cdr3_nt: TGCAGTGTTAGGAGCTCTGGAAACACCATATATTTT

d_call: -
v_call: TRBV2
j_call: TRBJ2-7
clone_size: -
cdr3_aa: CASKERTYEQYF
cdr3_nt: TGTGCCAGCAAAGAGAGGACCTACGAGCAGTACTTC

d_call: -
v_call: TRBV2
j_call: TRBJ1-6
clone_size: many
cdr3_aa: CASSEDRAAHDNSPLHF
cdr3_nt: TGTGCCAGCAGTGAAGATCGGGCAGCTCACGATAATTCACCCCTCCACTTT

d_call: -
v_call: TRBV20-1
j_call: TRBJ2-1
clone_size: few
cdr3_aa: CSARGPVSDEQFF
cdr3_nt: TGCAGTGCTAGGGGCCCGGTATCAGATGAGCAGTTCTTC

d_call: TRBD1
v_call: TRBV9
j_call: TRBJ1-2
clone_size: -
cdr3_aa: CASSGDREDGYTF
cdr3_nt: TGTGCCAGCAGCGGGGACAGGGAGGACGGCTACACCTTC

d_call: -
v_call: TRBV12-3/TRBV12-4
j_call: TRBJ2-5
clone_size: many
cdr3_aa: CASSSFQETQYF
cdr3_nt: TGTGCCAGCAGCAGCTTCCAAGAGACCCAGTACTTC

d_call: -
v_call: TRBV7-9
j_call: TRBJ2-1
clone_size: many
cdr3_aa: CASSLSPEYYNEQFF
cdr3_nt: TGTGCCAGCAGCTTATCCCCAGAGTACTACAATGAGCAGTTCTTC

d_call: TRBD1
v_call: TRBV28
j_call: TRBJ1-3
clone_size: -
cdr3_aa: CASSPGTGRSGNTIYF
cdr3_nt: TGTGCCAGCAGCCCCGGGACAGGGCGCTCTGGAAACACCATATATTTT

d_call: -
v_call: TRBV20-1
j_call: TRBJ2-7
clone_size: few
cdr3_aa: CSAPRSDTLTYEQYF
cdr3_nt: TGCAGTGCGCCGAGGTCGGACACTTTGACCTACGAGCAGTACTTC

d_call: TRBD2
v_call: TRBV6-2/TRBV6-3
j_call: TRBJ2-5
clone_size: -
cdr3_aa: CASSYSFSAGGLETQYF
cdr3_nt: TGTGCCAGCAGTTACTCCTTCTCAGCGGGGGGACTAGAGACCCAGTACTTC

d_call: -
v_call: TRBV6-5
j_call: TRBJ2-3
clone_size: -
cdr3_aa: CASSQGSRRDTQYF
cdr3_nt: TGTGCCAGCAGTCAGGGGTCCCGTAGAGATACGCAGTATTTT

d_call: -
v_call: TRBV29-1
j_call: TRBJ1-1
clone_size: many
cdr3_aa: CSVGGRSNTEAFF
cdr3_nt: TGCAGCGTTGGAGGTAGGTCCAACACTGAAGCTTTCTTT

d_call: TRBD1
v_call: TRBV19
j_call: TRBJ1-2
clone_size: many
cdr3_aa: CASTRRDRELYGYTF
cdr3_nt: TGTGCCAGTACCCGACGGGACAGGGAATTGTATGGCTACACCTTC

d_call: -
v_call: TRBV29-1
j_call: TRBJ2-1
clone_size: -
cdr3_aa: CSVVPSLDEQFF
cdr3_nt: TGCAGCGTTGTTCCTAGTTTAGATGAGCAGTTCTTC

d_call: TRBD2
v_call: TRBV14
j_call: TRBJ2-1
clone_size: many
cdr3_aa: CASSEGTSGIPSSYNEQFF
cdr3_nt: TGTGCCAGCAGCGAAGGGACTAGCGGGATCCCAAGCTCCTACAATGAGCAGTTCTTC

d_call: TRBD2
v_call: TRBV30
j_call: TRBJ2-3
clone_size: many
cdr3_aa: CAWSRKLSGRAPDTQYF
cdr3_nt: TGTGCCTGGAGTAGAAAATTAAGCGGGAGGGCCCCAGATACGCAGTATTTT

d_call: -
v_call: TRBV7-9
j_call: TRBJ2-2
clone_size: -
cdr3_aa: CASSLWANNTGELFF
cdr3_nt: TGTGCCAGCAGCTTATGGGCCAACAACACCGGGGAGCTGTTTTTT

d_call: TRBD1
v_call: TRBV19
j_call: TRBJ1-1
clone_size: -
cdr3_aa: CASSDWGQEAVTEAFF
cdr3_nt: TGTGCCAGTAGTGACTGGGGACAGGAGGCGGTCACTGAAGCTTTCTTT

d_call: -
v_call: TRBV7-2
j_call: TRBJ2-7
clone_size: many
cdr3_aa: CASSLGGAPKSPYF
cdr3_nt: TGTGCCAGCAGCTTAGGAGGAGCACCAAAGTCGCCGTACTTC

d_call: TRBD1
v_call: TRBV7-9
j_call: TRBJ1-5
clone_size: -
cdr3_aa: CASSQGTGVASQHF
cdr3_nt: TGTGCCAGCAGCCAAGGGACAGGCGTCGCGAGCCAGCATTTT

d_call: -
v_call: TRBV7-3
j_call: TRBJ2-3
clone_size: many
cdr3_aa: CASSLMAGSGTQYF
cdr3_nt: TGTGCCAGCAGCTTAATGGCTGGTAGTGGTACGCAGTATTTT

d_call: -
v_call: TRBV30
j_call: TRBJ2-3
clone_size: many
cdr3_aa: CAWSLWESGTDTQYF
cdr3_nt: TGTGCCTGGAGTCTGTGGGAGTCTGGCACAGATACGCAGTATTTT

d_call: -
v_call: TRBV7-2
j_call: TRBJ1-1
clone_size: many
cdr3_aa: CASSPGLVGAEAFF
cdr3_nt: TGTGCCAGCAGCCCGGGGCTCGTCGGAGCTGAAGCTTTCTTT

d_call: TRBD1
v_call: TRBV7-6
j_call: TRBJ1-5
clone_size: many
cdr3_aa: CASSSIDRGPQHF
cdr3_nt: TGTGCCAGCAGCTCTATCGACAGGGGGCCCCAGCATTTT

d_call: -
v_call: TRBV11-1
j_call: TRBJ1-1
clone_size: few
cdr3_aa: CASSKDPGSTEAFF
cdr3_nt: TGTGCCAGCAGCAAAGACCCGGGTAGCACTGAAGCTTTCTTT

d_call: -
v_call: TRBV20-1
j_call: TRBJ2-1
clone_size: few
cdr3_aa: CSATGNNEQFF
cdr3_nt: TGCAGTGCTACCGGTAACAATGAGCAGTTCTTC

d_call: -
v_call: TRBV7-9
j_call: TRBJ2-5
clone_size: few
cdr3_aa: CASFRREETQYF
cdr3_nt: TGTGCCAGCTTTCGTCGTGAAGAGACCCAGTACTTC